This TCR beta chain was sequenced in a study of T cells in Graves' hyperthyroidism and ophthalmopathy (dated by TCRdb to the late 2010s). The study in broad terms: Peripheral blood was sampled at the time of initial diagnosis, prior to any treatment. Thyroid tissue and blood T-cell repertoires from several Graves' hyperthyroidism patients were also compared in the study. TCR V-J signatures able to tell the groups apart were searched for in a discovery cohort of approximately 95 patients, of whom around 43 had Graves' ophthalmopathy and under 65 had stable Graves' hyperthyroidism. The 100 discovery patients were divided at random into training and test sets in a 7:3 ratio. Whether ophthalmopathy could be predicted prospectively was tested in an independent validation cohort made up of roughly 19 hyperthyroidism patients plus 17 patients who later progressed to ophthalmopathy. After blood sampling, hyperthyroidism patients were treated with methimazole at a starting dose of 30 mg daily, and ophthalmopathy patients were treated with high-dose intravenous methylprednisolone. According to the paper, TCR Vbeta CDR3 sequencing was carried out on roughly 130 peripheral blood samples, which came from under 50 ophthalmopathy, some 73 hyperthyroidism and approximately 17 progressor patients.

A distance of 20 bases separates the germline ends of V and J, which lose 5 bases and 9 bases respectively. Counted from cysteine to phenylalanine, this CDR3 has 15 amino acids. The DNA shown is the 45-base CDR3, in frame from base 1. Per the germline V gene (reference sequence), SEHNR is the CDR1 and FQNEAQ is the CDR2. With regard to this clonotype: The target of this receptor is not known. Per-nucleotide qualities are absent, and no much larger clonotype sits a single base away.

Overall study results and their limits: Most expanded thyroid clonotypes (frequency above 0.001) were also found in blood, which suggests that blood repertoires may mirror thyroid immune responses. Sample size was not statistically predetermined, and investigators were not blinded to group allocation. In validation, progression to ophthalmopathy was predicted by the model with roughly 71% sensitivity and around 76% specificity, a median of about 6.4 months before onset. A model built on a 13 V-J signature distinguished ophthalmopathy from stable hyperthyroidism, reaching 87.88% sensitivity and 81.08% specificity in cross-validation and 80%/75% in testing.

The TCR beta CDR3 regions were amplified from the RNA transcripts. For the first round of RT-PCR on the TCR CDR3, the HTBI primer set was used together with the Qiagen OneStep RT-PCR kit. Libraries were constructed in a second round of multiplex PCR, after which size selection and purification were carried out. The libraries were sequenced on an Illumina HiSeq2000 using paired-end 100 bp reads. The source study handled its data this way. Raw data were processed with SOAPnuke, discarding reads with adapters, uncalled bases, mean Phred below 15, or no exact constant-primer or identifier match. High-quality paired reads were merged with COPE v1.2.5, and unique nucleotide sequences were defined as clonotypes. Clonotypes were aligned to IMGT TRBV, TRBD and TRBJ reference segments using MiTCR v1.1. The analysis was restricted to V-J combinations with a frequency above 0.0001, which together covered approximately 99% of the repertoires. A TCS score was defined as the ratio between F50 (clonal expansion) and ExV (chaos), using BLOSUM62-based TCRdist between CDR3 peptides within each V-J. Welch's t-statistics and random forest reduced roughly 500 V-J features to under 15, which were used in a naive Bayes classifier (R e1071). The raw public reads went through TCRdb reprocessing: fastp at Q25, MiXCR clone calling, in-frame beta chains kept. Here each entry gathers all rows of one CDR3 protein and keeps the most common genes and DNA. TCRdb, rather than the study authors, made the V and J calls. The sample table shows 300,000 to 450,000 distinct CDR3 sequences, and around 14% are seen once. Roughly 33% of the sample is taken by the ten largest.

Graves' hyperthyroidism was defined as stable when no progression to ophthalmopathy occurred over 18 months of follow-up. Hyperthyroidism patients were newly diagnosed, had a disease duration of under 2 months, and were aged 18 to 65 years. Any patient with an uncontrolled infection, another autoimmune disease, pregnancy or lactation was excluded. Diagnoses relied on clinical symptoms, serum thyroxine and TRAb, thyroid ultrasound and orbital computed tomography. PBMCs were isolated from approximately 10 ml of fresh peripheral blood by Ficoll-Paque density gradient centrifugation. Total RNA was extracted using Trizol reagent, and RNA quality was assessed on an Agilent 2100 Bioanalyzer.

Recombination joined TRBV7-9 with TRBJ2-1; tentative D gene TRBD2, with 7 bases matching. The sequenced material came from blood. This clonotype originated in a woman in her 30s with Graves' hyperthyroidism. The CDR3 protein is CASSPKGGRASEQFF. The nucleotide sequence is TGTGCCAGCAGCCCGAAGGGGGGGAGGGCCAGTGAGCAGTTCTTC.